This passage covers 22 T cell receptor beta chains from one sample sequenced in a study of cytomegalovirus exposure and HLA in healthy donors. PCR primers comprised 60 Vbeta and 13 Jbeta primers. Profiling relied on immunoSEQ multiplex PCR, and the TCRdb table lists in-frame clones only, not all of them. The table lists some 110,000 clones. The sample comprised PBMCs. These receptors came from a middle-aged man in good health and CMV-seronegative.

The chain recombines TRBV29-1 with TRBJ2-7; 8 bases fit TRBD2. The J segment lost 5 bases and the V segment lost 3 bases, leaving 6 bases of the junction unmatched. CDR3 length: 13 amino acids. The germline gives CDR1 SQVTM, CDR2 ANQGSEA. The CDR3 here is CSVERGAGDEQYF. CDR3 nucleotide sequence: TGCAGCGTTGAGCGGGGGGCCGGGGACGAGCAGTACTTC.

V usage is TRBV5-3 and J usage is TRBJ2-2; 8 bases map to TRBD2. TRBV5-3 is identified as an open reading frame with a role that is uncertain. The CDR3 runs to 21 residues. Trimming removed 1 base from V and 5 bases from J; junction bases left unmatched: 22. The DNA of the CDR3 is TGTGCCAGAAGCTTGCTGTCCAGACGGAGTAAAGCGGGAGCGTGGACCGGGGAGCTGTTTTTT. Encoded protein: CARSLLSRRSKAGAWTGELFF.

This sequence joins TRBV9 and TRBJ2-3; TRBD2 matches at 8 bases. Trimming cost V 4 bases and J 1 base; bases outside gene matches: 5. The CDR3 is 15 amino acids. Germline V gene lookup returns CDR1 SGDLS and CDR2 YYNGEE. CDR3 residues: CASSRPGGGTDTQYF. CDR3 coding DNA: TGTGCCAGCAGCAGACCGGGAGGGGGCACAGATACGCAGTATTTT.

The rearrangement joins TRBV19 to TRBJ2-1; TRBD2 matches 8 bases. Germline CDR1 and CDR2: LNHDA and SQIVND (reference sequence). V lost 3 bases, J lost 14 bases, and 9 bases stayed unmatched. There are 13 residues in the CDR3. For the CDR3, the DNA is TGTGCCAGTAGTATGCCCCCAGCGGGAGACAAGTTCTTC. Protein sequence: CASSMPPAGDKFF.

V gene TRBV11-2 combines with J gene TRBJ2-1; possibly TRBD2 for D (6 bases). Per the germline V gene, CDR1 is SGHAT and CDR2 is FQNNGV. Trimming shortened V by 1 base and J by 6 bases, and 13 bases separated the two germline ends. The CDR3 spans 15 residues. In DNA, the CDR3 is TGTGCCAGCAGCTTAGTGTCGGGAGTCGGCAATGAGCAGTTCTTC. Amino acids: CASSLVSGVGNEQFF. The variable domain in full, with the rest retrieved from reference TRBV11-2 and TRBJ2-1, is EAGVAQSPRYKIIEKRQSVAFWCNPISGHATLYWYQQILGQGPKLLIQFQNNGVVDDSQLPKDRFSAERLKGVDSTLKIQPAKLEDSAVYLCASSLVSGVGNEQFFGPGTRLTVL.

This sequence joins TRBV6-1 and TRBJ1-2, with D maybe TRBD1 (5 bases). In germline, CDR1 is MNHNS, CDR2 SASEGT. The V and J ends lost 4 bases and 10 bases respectively, with 19 bases between them. This CDR3 has 14 amino acids. CDR3 coding DNA: TGTGCCAGCAGTGCCCAGAGACAGCCACGAGACTACACCTTC. Its translation: CASSAQRQPRDYTF.

CDR3 bases: TGTGCCAGCAGGAATCAGGGGGCTTCTGGAAACACCATATATTTT. Translation: CASRNQGASGNTIYF. The chain combines TRBV27 with TRBJ1-3; TRBD1 agrees at 8 bases. CDR3 length equals 15 residues. CDR1 MNHEY and CDR2 SMNVEV come from the germline V gene (reference sequence). J gave up 1 base and V 6 bases, and 5 bases lay outside the gene matches.

J is TRBJ2-2 and V is TRBV19; possibly TRBD2 for D (6 bases). From germline, CDR1 is LNHDA and CDR2 SQIVND (reference sequence). V was pared by 3 bases and J by 2 bases, with 13 bases between. The length of the CDR3 is 16 residues. The CDR3 DNA sequence: TGTGCCAGTAGTATCCGAGGACTAACTAACACCGGGGAGCTGTTTTTT. This codes for CASSIRGLTNTGELFF.

V and J are TRBV5-8 and TRBJ1-5; possibly TRBD1 for D (5 bases). V was cut by 3 bases and J by 4 bases, with 14 bases left in between. The CDR3 has 15 residues. In germline, CDR1 is SGHTS, CDR2 YDEGEE. CDR3 protein: CASSYRGVQNQPQHF. CDR3 DNA sequence: TGTGCCAGCAGCTATCGGGGGGTCCAAAATCAGCCCCAGCATTTT. The full variable domain, in which reference TRBV5-8 and TRBJ1-5 provide the parts outside the CDR3, is EAGVTQSPTHLIKTRGQQATLRCSPISGHTSVYWYQQALGLGLQFLLWYDEGEERNRGNFPPRFSGRQFPNYSSELNVNALELEDSALYLCASSYRGVQNQPQHFGDGTRLSIL.

The CDR3 spells CASSQDSSGTLPYEQYF. CDR3 in DNA: TGCGCCAGCAGCCAAGATTCTAGCGGGACTCTTCCCTACGAGCAGTACTTC. V is TRBV4-1 and J is TRBJ2-5; 9 positions match TRBD2. The J call is uncertain, as TRBJ2-7 better fits the DNA end. Looked up from germline, CDR1 is MGHRA and CDR2 is YSYEKL. The CDR3 has 17 residues.

This chain links TRBV29-1 with TRBJ2-5, with 12 bases lining up with TRBD2. With 7 bases clipped from V and 5 bases from J, the junction kept 5 bases outside the gene matches. The CDR3 is made up of 13 amino acids. Germline-derived CDR1 and CDR2 are SQVTM and ANQGSEA. CDR3: CSARLAGDETQYF. The CDR3 nucleotides read TGCAGCGCTAGACTAGCGGGAGACGAGACCCAGTACTTC. The full variable domain, its missing parts supplied by reference TRBV29-1 and TRBJ2-5, is SAVISQKPSRDICQRGTSLTIQCQVDSQVTMMFWYRQQPGQSLTLIATANQGSEATYESGFVIDKFPISRPNLTFSTLTVSNMSPEDSSIYLCSARLAGDETQYFGPGTRLLVL.

V gene TRBV11-3 combines with J gene TRBJ2-1; 12 bases are a match to TRBD2. The length of the CDR3 is 14 residues. The J segment lost 6 bases and the V segment lost 5 bases, leaving 2 bases of the junction unmatched. The germline V gene has CDR1 SGHNT and CDR2 YENEEA. The DNA for the CDR3 is TGTGCCAGCAGCCGGGGACTAGCGGGCAATGAGCAGTTCTTC. This codes for CASSRGLAGNEQFF.

The chain joins TRBV30 to TRBJ2-6; the D gene is possibly TRBD1 (5 bases). V lost 8 bases to trimming and J lost 0 bases, with 8 bases between them. CDR3 size: 13 residues. CDR1 is GTSNPN and CDR2 is SVGIG in the germline V gene (reference sequence). The CDR3: CAKQASGANVLTF. As DNA, the CDR3 is TGTGCCAAACAGGCCTCTGGGGCCAACGTCCTGACTTTC.

The chain recombines TRBV7-2 with TRBJ1-2; unclear D gene. Germline-derived CDR1 and CDR2 are SGHTA and FQGNSA. CDR3 length: 15 amino acids. The germline V and J ends were trimmed by 0 bases and 5 bases, with 13 bases remaining between them. CDR3 DNA: TGTGCCAGCAGCTTAGCCCCACAGAAAATTTATGGCTACACCTTC. It specifies CASSLAPQKIYGYTF.

This chain connects TRBV5-1 to TRBJ2-5; no clear D gene. Looked up from germline, CDR1 is SGHRS and CDR2 is YFSETQ. This CDR3 is 12 amino acids long. V dropped 5 bases and J dropped 0 bases, with 5 bases sitting between them. The CDR3 DNA follows: TGCGCCAGCAGACTGTACCAAGAGACCCAGTACTTC. This gives the protein CASRLYQETQYF. The variable domain in full, completed from reference TRBV5-1 and TRBJ2-5, reads KAGVTQTPRYLIKTRGQQVTLSCSPISGHRSVSWYQQTPGQGLQFLFEYFSETQRNKGNFPGRFSGRQFSNSRSEMNVSTLELGDSALYLCASRLYQETQYFGPGTRLLVL.

V and J are TRBV7-9 and TRBJ1-3; no definite D call. The germline V gene encodes CDR1 SEHNR and CDR2 FQNEAQ (reference sequence). Trimming took 6 bases from V and 2 from J, leaving 11 bases between them. The CDR3 extends over 14 amino acids. The CDR3 DNA is TGTGCCAGCAGGTCCATCGGGACTGGAAACACCATATATTTT. Encoded protein: CASRSIGTGNTIYF.

The J gene is TRBJ1-5, the V gene TRBV19, with D perhaps TRBD1 (6 bases). The CDR3 contains 15 residues. Germline CDR1 LNHDA, CDR2 SQIVND (reference sequence). Between the trimmed V and J ends, which lost 7 bases and 1 base, there was a span of 14 bases. The CDR3 DNA is TGTGCCAGTACCTCAGGGGCAAGAAGCAATCAGCCCCAGCATTTT. It specifies CASTSGARSNQPQHF.

The genes are TRBV6-6 and TRBJ1-1, with a weak D call TRBD1 (6 bases). CDR3 length: 12 residues. Germline CDR1 is MNHNY and CDR2 is SVGAGI (reference sequence). V lost 7 bases and J lost 10, with 16 bases in between. CDR3 in amino acids: CASTQTGVIAFF. CDR3 nucleotides: TGTGCCAGCACCCAGACAGGCGTCATAGCTTTCTTT.

The gene calls are TRBV6-1 and TRBJ2-3; possibly TRBD2 for D (5 bases). This CDR3 has 14 amino acids. Between the trimmed V and J ends, which lost 2 bases and 4 bases, there was a span of 10 bases. Germline CDR1 reads MNHNS; CDR2 reads SASEGT. This CDR3 is CASSERRRSDTQYF. CDR3 coding DNA: TGTGCCAGCAGTGAAAGGAGGCGGTCAGATACGCAGTATTTT.

The chain joins TRBV5-6 to TRBJ2-7; 8 bases are shared with TRBD2. CDR3 size: 13 residues. V trimming: 2 bases; J trimming: 5 bases; junction bases outside the gene matches: 3. Looked up from germline, CDR1 is SGHDT and CDR2 is YYEEEE. CDR3 nucleotides: TGTGCCAGCAGCTTCGGTAGCGGGGACGAGCAGTACTTC. As protein: CASSFGSGDEQYF.

The gene calls are TRBV29-1 and TRBJ2-7; no clear D. The CDR3 length is 13 residues. Germline CDR1 and CDR2: SQVTM and ANQGSEA. V was pared by 4 bases and J by 0 bases, with 10 bases between. The CDR3 reads CSVVELDSYEQYF. In nucleotides, the CDR3 is TGCAGCGTTGTCGAGCTAGACTCCTACGAGCAGTACTTC.

The chain links TRBV5-6 to TRBJ1-1, with 11 bases matching TRBD1. Germline assignment: CDR1 SGHDT and CDR2 YYEEEE. The CDR3 consists of 16 residues. J was trimmed by 0 bases and V by 4 bases; bases with no gene match: 5. The chain's CDR3 is CASSPGTGGLNTEAFF. CDR3 DNA: TGTGCCAGCAGCCCAGGGACAGGGGGGTTGAACACTGAAGCTTTCTTT.